This passage covers 5 T cell receptor beta chains from one sample sequenced in a study of T cell responses to AZD1222 COVID-19 vaccine. The repertoire was sequenced with immunoSEQ multiplex PCR; TCRdb's copy has only in-frame clones and lacks some. The table records 110,000 or so clones, more than 70% of them present only once. Source: peripheral blood, taken 28 days after the second AZD1222 dose. The source of these receptors is an adult who received the AZD1222 COVID-19 vaccine.

The rearrangement joins TRBV7-3 to TRBJ2-2; D is undetermined. Germline V lookup: CDR1 SGHTA, CDR2 FQGTGA. CDR3 length equals 13 residues. V was shortened by 4 bases and J by 7 bases, with 10 bases between the two germline ends. The CDR3 region has the DNA TGTGCCAGCAGCTCGACAAGAAACGGGGAGCTGTTTTTT. Amino acids: CASSSTRNGELFF.

This chain connects TRBV3-1 (or the pseudogene TRBV3-2) to TRBJ2-1; D remains unclear. CDR1 is LGHDT and CDR2 is YNNKEL in the germline V gene (reference sequence). CDR3 size: 12 residues. Trimming removed 2 bases from V and 8 bases from J, with 7 bases in between. For the CDR3, the DNA is TGTGCCAGCAGCCAAAGCAGCGATGAGCAGTTCTTC. It yields the protein CASSQSSDEQFF.

J is TRBJ1-1 and V is TRBV10-2; 9 positions agree with TRBD1. Germline V CDR1 and CDR2: WSHSY, SAAADI. The CDR3 runs 13 residues. Trimming removed 5 bases from V and 5 bases from J; junction bases left unmatched: 3. The CDR3 loop is CASSSQGATEAFF. The CDR3 DNA reads TGCGCCAGCAGTTCACAGGGGGCGACTGAAGCTTTCTTT.

The chain has TRBV19 and TRBJ1-1, with a possible D match to TRBD1 (5 bases). Trimming took off 3 bases at V and 0 bases at J, with 8 bases between the two ends. CDR1 is LNHDA, CDR2 SQIVND, per germline (reference sequence). This CDR3 has 14 amino acids. The CDR3 sequence is CASSISGVNTEAFF. The DNA for the CDR3 is TGTGCCAGTAGTATCTCGGGGGTGAACACTGAAGCTTTCTTT. Complete variable domain (other parts from reference TRBV19 and TRBJ1-1): DGGITQSPKYLFRKEGQNVTLSCEQNLNHDAMYWYRQDPGQGLRLIYYSQIVNDFQKGDIAEGYSVSREKKESFPLTVTSAQKNPTAFYLCASSISGVNTEAFFGQGTRLTVV.

The J gene is TRBJ2-7, the V gene TRBV19; 10 positions agree with TRBD1. CDR1 and CDR2 from the germline V gene are LNHDA and SQIVND (reference sequence). With V trimmed by 6 bases and J by 0 bases, 5 bases remained unmatched. This CDR3 region has 15 residues. The CDR3 is CASRGQGLSSYEQYF. The CDR3 DNA is TGTGCCAGTAGGGGACAGGGGCTAAGCTCCTACGAGCAGTACTTC.